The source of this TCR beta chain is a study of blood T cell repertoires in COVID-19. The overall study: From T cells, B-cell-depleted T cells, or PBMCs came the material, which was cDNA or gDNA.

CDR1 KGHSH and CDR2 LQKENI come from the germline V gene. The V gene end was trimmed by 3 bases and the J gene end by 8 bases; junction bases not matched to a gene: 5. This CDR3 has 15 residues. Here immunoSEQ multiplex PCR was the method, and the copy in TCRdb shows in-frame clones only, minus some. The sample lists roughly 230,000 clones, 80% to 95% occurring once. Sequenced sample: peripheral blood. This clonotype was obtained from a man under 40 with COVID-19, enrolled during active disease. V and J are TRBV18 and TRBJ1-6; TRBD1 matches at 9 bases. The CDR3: CASSPLQGADSPLHF. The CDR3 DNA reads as TGTGCCAGCTCACCCCTACAGGGGGCGGATTCACCCCTCCACTTT.